The 14 T cell receptor beta chains listed next were all sequenced from one sample in a study of Graves' ophthalmopathy and Graves' hyperthyroidism. RNA transcripts were the source from which TCR beta CDR3 regions were amplified. HTBI primers were employed in first-round RT-PCR, then a second-round multiplex PCR followed. TCRdb re-derived calls from the multiplex PCR reads in MiXCR, one entry per CDR3 protein. The repertoire holds some 170,000 distinct CDR3 sequences, with roughly two fifths as singletons. Specimen: peripheral blood. The receptor source for this set is a man aged 30 to 39 with Graves' ophthalmopathy.

This clonotype was recorded many times. The chain's CDR3 is CSARLSGTSGSPGGGLETQYF. For the CDR3, the DNA is TGCAGTGCTAGACTATCCGGGACTAGCGGGAGTCCGGGGGGGGGGTTGGAGACCCAGTACTTC. The rearrangement uses TRBV20-1 and TRBJ2-5, with 14 nucleotides matching TRBD2. Germline lookup yields CDR1 DFQATT and CDR2 SNEGSKA (reference sequence). The CDR3 loop spans 21 amino acids. Trimming at V came to 2 bases and at J to 5 bases, leaving 22 bases not matched to a gene.

This clonotype was picked up many times. The gene calls are TRBV6-1 and TRBJ1-2, with D possibly being TRBD1 (5 bases). Germline V lookup: CDR1 MNHNS, CDR2 SASEGT. The CDR3 runs to 14 residues. Trimming removed 5 bases at V and 6 bases at J, with 16 bases between. The CDR3 protein is CASSRTLRDDGYTF. The CDR3 DNA follows: TGTGCCAGCAGTCGAACCCTTAGGGACGATGGCTACACCTTC.

At least ten counts were recorded for this clonotype. The chain recombines TRBV30 with TRBJ2-2; the match to TRBD1 covers 10 bases. After removal of 0 bases from V and 6 bases from J, the junction contained 4 bases not matched to a gene. Germline assignment: CDR1 GTSNPN and CDR2 SVGIG (reference sequence). The CDR3 is 15 residues long. This CDR3 reads CAWSVGTGVSGELFF. The CDR3 DNA follows: TGTGCCTGGAGTGTTGGGACAGGGGTGTCCGGGGAGCTGTTTTTT.

CDR3 in amino acids: CASNIDSGAYTGELFF. DNA of the CDR3: TGTGCCAGCAACATAGATTCGGGGGCTTACACCGGGGAGCTGTTTTTT. This chain connects TRBV11-2 to TRBJ2-2; the D gene could be TRBD1 or TRBD2 (6 bases each). The V end lost 7 bases, the J end lost 3 bases, and 18 bases lay between the germline ends. Germline values: CDR1 SGHAT, CDR2 FQNNGV. The CDR3 spans 16 residues.

In its sample, this clonotype was seen many times. The gene calls are TRBV12-3 or TRBV12-4 and TRBJ2-2; no clear D. The length of the CDR3 is 15 residues. The ends were cut back, 3 bases at V and 4 bases at J, with 12 bases in the middle. The CDR3 loop reads CASSLRPGSTGELFF. The CDR3 DNA reads TGTGCCAGCAGTTTGCGCCCGGGCTCCACCGGGGAGCTGTTTTTT.

This clonotype was recorded at least ten times. The chain couples TRBV7-2 to TRBJ2-5; 8 bases are shared with TRBD1. The J segment lost 4 bases and the V segment lost 3 bases, leaving 7 bases of the junction unmatched. Germline V gene sequence: CDR1 SGHTA, CDR2 FQGNSA. CDR3 length equals 15 residues. The CDR3 sequence is CASSLDRDRGETQYF. In DNA, the CDR3 is TGTGCCAGCAGCTTGGACAGGGATCGGGGAGAGACCCAGTACTTC.

The genes are TRBV20-1 and TRBJ1-2, with a tentative D call TRBD1 (6 bases). V was trimmed by 7 bases and J by 2 bases, leaving 8 bases between them. In germline, CDR1 is DFQATT, CDR2 SNEGSKA (reference sequence). This CDR3 region has 11 residues. CDR3 DNA: TGCAGTGAGGGGGAGAACTATGGCTACACCTTC. Protein sequence: CSEGENYGYTF.

This clonotype was seen a handful of times. This chain joins TRBV6-2 or TRBV6-3 and TRBJ1-5; 7 positions match TRBD1. The CDR3 has 18 amino acids. The germline CDR1 and CDR2 sequences are MNHEY and SVGEGT. The trim removed 4 bases at V and 4 bases at J, leaving 16 bases unmatched. In DNA, the CDR3 is TGTGCCAGCAGTTTTTCTCCAGGGGCAGGGGGAGGAAATCAGCCCCAGCATTTT. Its protein product is CASSFSPGAGGGNQPQHF.

The sample holds many counts of this clonotype. CDR3 sequence reads: CASSAPGQAEAFF. CDR3 DNA: TGTGCCAGCAGCGCCCCGGGGCAGGCTGAAGCTTTCTTT. The chain links TRBV9 to TRBJ1-1, with D tentatively TRBD1 (5 bases). The CDR3 length is 13 residues. Trimming pared 3 bases from V and 6 bases from J, leaving 12 bases between. CDR1 and CDR2 (germline): SGDLS, YYNGEE.

This clonotype was seen ten or more times. The chain recombines TRBV27 with TRBJ2-2; TRBD2 aligns across 14 bases. CDR3 length equals 20 residues. Trimming took 3 bases from V and 4 from J; bases not matched to a gene: 13. Per germline, CDR1 MNHEY and CDR2 SMNVEV (reference sequence). For the CDR3, the DNA is TGTGCCAGCAGTTTCTTGATGGCTCCGGGACTAGCGGGAGTCACCGGGGAGCTGTTTTTT. Protein sequence: CASSFLMAPGLAGVTGELFF.

This chain joins TRBV6-1 and TRBJ1-2; D unclear. CDR3 length: 14 residues. V lost 2 bases and J 6 bases, leaving 13 bases between the germline ends. The germline V gene encodes CDR1 MNHNS and CDR2 SASEGT. The CDR3 sequence is CASSELGPPHGYTF. The CDR3 DNA sequence: TGTGCCAGCAGTGAACTTGGGCCTCCACATGGCTACACCTTC.

The J gene is TRBJ1-6, the V gene TRBV19; the D gene is possibly TRBD1 (6 bases). The V gene's germline CDR1 is LNHDA and CDR2 SQIVND (reference sequence). The V gene lost 3 bases and the J gene lost 5 bases, with 8 bases spanning the gap. The length of the CDR3 is 14 residues. CDR3 region: CASSIRTDNSPLHF. The DNA of the CDR3 is TGTGCCAGTAGTATCAGGACAGATAATTCACCCCTCCACTTT. Full variable domain (outside the CDR3, taken from reference TRBV19 and TRBJ1-6): DGGITQSPKYLFRKEGQNVTLSCEQNLNHDAMYWYRQDPGQGLRLIYYSQIVNDFQKGDIAEGYSVSREKKESFPLTVTSAQKNPTAFYLCASSIRTDNSPLHFGNGTRLTVT.

This chain links TRBV6-2 or TRBV6-3 with TRBJ2-2; 8 bases agree with TRBD1. V lost 2 bases to trimming and J lost 4 bases; unmatched junction nucleotides: 6. CDR3 length: 16 amino acids. Per germline, CDR1 MNHEY and CDR2 SVGEGT. The CDR3 DNA follows: TGTGCCAGCAGTTACGTCCAGGGGGCTATCACCGGGGAGCTGTTTTTT. Protein: CASSYVQGAITGELFF.

This clonotype has a count of ten or more. The V gene is TRBV7-2, the J gene TRBJ1-6; 7 nucleotides align to TRBD1. Germline trimming cut 5 bases from V and 7 bases from J; bases unmatched to any gene: 8. The CDR3 is 15 residues long. Germline V gene sequence: CDR1 SGHTA, CDR2 FQGNSA. The CDR3 spells CASSRGAGGNSPLHF. In nucleotides, the CDR3 is TGTGCCAGCAGCCGAGGGGCAGGGGGGAATTCACCCCTCCACTTT.